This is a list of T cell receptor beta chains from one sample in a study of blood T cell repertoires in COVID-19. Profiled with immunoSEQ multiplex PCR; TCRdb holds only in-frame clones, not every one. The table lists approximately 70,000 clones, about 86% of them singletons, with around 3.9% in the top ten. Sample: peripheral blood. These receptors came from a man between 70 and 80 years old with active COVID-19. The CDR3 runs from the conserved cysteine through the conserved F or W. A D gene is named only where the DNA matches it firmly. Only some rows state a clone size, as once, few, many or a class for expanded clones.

CATATSGRPLSYEQYF	TGTGCCACTGCGACTAGCGGGAGGCCCCTCTCCTACGAGCAGTACTTC	TRBV27	-	TRBD2	TRBJ2-7
CASSGSGVWETQYF	TGTGCCAGCAGTGGGTCGGGAGTTTGGGAGACCCAGTACTTC	TRBV9	-	-	TRBJ2-5
CASTPDRGRGGYTF	TGTGCCAGCACCCCCGACAGGGGCCGCGGGGGCTACACCTTC	TRBV11-2	-	TRBD1	TRBJ1-2
CASSPQLAGKGETQYF	TGTGCCAGCAGCCCCCAACTAGCGGGGAAGGGAGAGACCCAGTACTTC	TRBV3-1/TRBV3-2	-	TRBD2	TRBJ2-5
CASSSGQAFYGYTF	TGTGCCAGCAGTTCCGGACAGGCCTTCTATGGCTACACCTTC	TRBV9	once	TRBD1	TRBJ1-2
CASSLWGRTEAFF	TGTGCCAGCAGCTTATGGGGGAGGACTGAAGCTTTCTTT	TRBV7-2	-	-	TRBJ1-1
CAISEAPTSGSGETQYF	TGTGCCATCAGTGAGGCCCCGACTAGCGGGAGTGGCGAGACCCAGTACTTC	TRBV10-3	few	TRBD2	TRBJ2-5
CASSVGGTSGSSYEQYF	TGTGCCAGCAGCGTAGGGGGGACTAGCGGGAGCTCCTACGAGCAGTACTTC	TRBV7-3	-	TRBD2	TRBJ2-7
CASSRGLAGGQAADTQYF	TGTGCCAGCAGCCGGGGACTAGCGGGAGGGCAGGCGGCAGATACGCAGTATTTT	TRBV5-4	-	TRBD2	TRBJ2-3
CAWSVLGLAGGDYSYNEQFF	TGTGCCTGGAGTGTACTTGGGCTAGCGGGAGGGGACTACTCCTACAATGAGCAGTTCTTC	TRBV30	-	TRBD2	TRBJ2-1
CAWSVMPGFDEQYF	TGTGCCTGGAGTGTAATGCCGGGATTCGACGAGCAGTACTTC	TRBV30	-	-	TRBJ2-7
CASSPLAGGVHEQFF	TGTGCCAGCTCCCCCTTGGCGGGAGGGGTCCATGAGCAGTTCTTC	TRBV18	-	TRBD2	TRBJ2-1
CALQRNTEAFF	TGTGCCCTACAGAGAAACACTGAAGCTTTCTTT	TRBV30	-	-	TRBJ1-1
CASSFGWRVAAKNIQYF	TGTGCCAGCAGCTTCGGATGGAGGGTGGCGGCCAAAAACATTCAGTACTTC	TRBV7-2	-	-	TRBJ2-4
CASSLHAGTSTDTQYF	TGTGCCAGCAGCCTCCACGCGGGGACTAGCACAGATACGCAGTATTTT	TRBV7-2	-	-	TRBJ2-3
CASSIRGGFNNEQFF	TGTGCCAGTAGTATCAGGGGAGGGTTCAACAATGAGCAGTTCTTC	TRBV19	once	-	TRBJ2-1
CASGRPGADTQYF	TGTGCCAGCGGGCGGCCAGGGGCGGATACGCAGTATTTT	TRBV2	-	-	TRBJ2-3
CASSSDGNEKLFF	TGTGCCAGCAGCTCCGACGGGAATGAAAAACTGTTTTTT	TRBV7-9	-	-	TRBJ1-4
CASSKAEGVGSNTQSNQPQHF	TGTGCCAGCAGCAAAGCTGAGGGGGTGGGAAGTAACACCCAGAGCAATCAGCCCCAGCATTTT	TRBV21-1	-	-	TRBJ1-5
CASSSGQGAYSPLHF	TGTGCCAGCAGTTCAGGACAGGGAGCGTATTCACCCCTCCACTTT	TRBV6-5	once	TRBD1	TRBJ1-6
CATGQGVNQPQHF	TGTGCCACCGGACAGGGGGTGAATCAGCCCCAGCATTTT	TRBV15	-	TRBD1	TRBJ1-5
CASSPPGSPRGNEQFF	TGTGCCAGCAGTCCCCCGGGTTCCCCCCGGGGGAATGAGCAGTTCTTC	TRBV28	few	-	TRBJ2-1
CASSPRQGVADTQYF	TGTGCCAGCAGTCCCCGACAGGGGGTTGCAGATACGCAGTATTTT	TRBV27	-	TRBD1	TRBJ2-3
CASSLGAAGGSTDTQYF	TGTGCCAGCAGCTTAGGGGCAGCGGGAGGTAGCACAGATACGCAGTATTTT	TRBV7-2	-	TRBD2	TRBJ2-3
CASSTGTTNNEQFF	TGTGCCAGCAGCACCGGGACTACCAACAATGAGCAGTTCTTC	TRBV6-5	-	TRBD2	TRBJ2-1
CASSPRGPTSGYTDTQYF	TGTGCCAGCTCACCACGCGGGCCGACTAGCGGGTATACAGATACGCAGTATTTT	TRBV18	-	TRBD2	TRBJ2-3